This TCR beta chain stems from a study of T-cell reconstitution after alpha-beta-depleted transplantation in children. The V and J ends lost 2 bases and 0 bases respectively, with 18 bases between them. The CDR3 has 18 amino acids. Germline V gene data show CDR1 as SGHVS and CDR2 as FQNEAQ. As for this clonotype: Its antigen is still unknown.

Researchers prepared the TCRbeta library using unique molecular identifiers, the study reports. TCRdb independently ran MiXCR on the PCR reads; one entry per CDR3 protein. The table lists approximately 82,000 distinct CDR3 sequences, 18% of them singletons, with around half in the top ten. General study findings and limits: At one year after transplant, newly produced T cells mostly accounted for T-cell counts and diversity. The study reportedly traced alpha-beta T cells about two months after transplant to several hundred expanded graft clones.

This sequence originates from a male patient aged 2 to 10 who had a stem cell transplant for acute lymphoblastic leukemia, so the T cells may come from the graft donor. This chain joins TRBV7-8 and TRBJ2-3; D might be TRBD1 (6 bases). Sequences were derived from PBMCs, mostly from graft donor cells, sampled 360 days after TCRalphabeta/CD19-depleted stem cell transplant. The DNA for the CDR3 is TGTGCCAGCAGCTTATCTAAAGCCGGGACAAGGAGCACAGATACGCAGTATTTT. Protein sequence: CASSLSKAGTRSTDTQYF.